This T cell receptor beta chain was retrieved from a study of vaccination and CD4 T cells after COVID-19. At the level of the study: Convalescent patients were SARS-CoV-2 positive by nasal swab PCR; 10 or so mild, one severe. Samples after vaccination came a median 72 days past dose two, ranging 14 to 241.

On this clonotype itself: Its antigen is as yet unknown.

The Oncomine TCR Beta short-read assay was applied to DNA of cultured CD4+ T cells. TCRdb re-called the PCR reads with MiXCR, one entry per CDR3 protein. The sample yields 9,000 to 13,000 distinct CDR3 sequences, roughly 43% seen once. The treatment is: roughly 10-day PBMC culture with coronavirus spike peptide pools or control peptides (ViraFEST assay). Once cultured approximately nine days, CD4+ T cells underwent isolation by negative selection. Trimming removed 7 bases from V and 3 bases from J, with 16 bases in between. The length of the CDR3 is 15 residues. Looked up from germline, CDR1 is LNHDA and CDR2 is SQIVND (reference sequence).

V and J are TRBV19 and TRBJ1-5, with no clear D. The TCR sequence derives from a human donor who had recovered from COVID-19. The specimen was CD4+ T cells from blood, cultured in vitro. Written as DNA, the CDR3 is TGTGCCAGTAAAATCTCTGCACCGATCAATCAGCCCCAGCATTTT. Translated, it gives CASKISAPINQPQHF.